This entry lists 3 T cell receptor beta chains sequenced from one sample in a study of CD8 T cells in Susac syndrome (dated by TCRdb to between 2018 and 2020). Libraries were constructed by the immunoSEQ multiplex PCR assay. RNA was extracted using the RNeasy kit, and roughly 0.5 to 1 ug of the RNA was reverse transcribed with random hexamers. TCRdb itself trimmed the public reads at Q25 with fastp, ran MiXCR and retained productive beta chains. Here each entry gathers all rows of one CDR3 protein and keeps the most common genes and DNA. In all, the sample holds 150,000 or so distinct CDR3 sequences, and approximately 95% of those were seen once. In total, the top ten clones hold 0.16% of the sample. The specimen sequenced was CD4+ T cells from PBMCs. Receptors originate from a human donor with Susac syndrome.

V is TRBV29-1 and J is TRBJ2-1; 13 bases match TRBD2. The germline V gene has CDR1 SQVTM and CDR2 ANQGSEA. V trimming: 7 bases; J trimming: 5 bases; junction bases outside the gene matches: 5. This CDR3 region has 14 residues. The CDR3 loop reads CSAPTSGGNNEQFF. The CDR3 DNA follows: TGCAGCGCACCGACTAGCGGGGGGAACAATGAGCAGTTCTTC.

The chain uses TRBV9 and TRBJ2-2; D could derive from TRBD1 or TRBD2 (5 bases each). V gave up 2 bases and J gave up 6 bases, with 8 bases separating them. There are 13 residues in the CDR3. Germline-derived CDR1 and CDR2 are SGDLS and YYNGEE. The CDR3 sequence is CASSVVGAGELFF. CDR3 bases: TGTGCCAGCAGCGTCGTGGGGGCCGGGGAGCTGTTTTTT.

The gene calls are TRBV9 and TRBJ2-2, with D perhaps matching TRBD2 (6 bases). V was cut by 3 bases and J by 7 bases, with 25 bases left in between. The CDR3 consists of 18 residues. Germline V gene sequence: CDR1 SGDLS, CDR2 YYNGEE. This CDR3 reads CASSAEGTGAPRLGELFF. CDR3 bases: TGTGCCAGCAGCGCAGAGGGGACTGGGGCCCCCCGGCTCGGGGAGCTGTTTTTT. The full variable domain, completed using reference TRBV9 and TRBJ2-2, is DSGVTQTPKHLITATGQRVTLRCSPRSGDLSVYWYQQSLDQGLQFLIQYYNGEERAKGNILERFSAQQFPDLHSELNLSSLELGDSALYFCASSAEGTGAPRLGELFFGEGSRLTVL.